The 27 T cell receptor beta chains reported below all come from one sample, sequenced in a study of regulatory T cells in long-lasting Graves disease. The sample's time point: newly diagnosed GD, antithyroid drugs for less than 3 months. The TCR library used RNA extracted from PBMCs. Both iRepertoire HTBI primers and Arm-PCR of CDR3 regions were used to build the TCR beta libraries. TCRdb used MiXCR to reprocess the multiplex PCR reads, holding one entry per CDR3 protein. Of about 220,000 distinct CDR3 sequences in the sample, roughly 18% were seen once. The data also belong to a second study, concerning T cells in Graves' hyperthyroidism and ophthalmopathy.

The starting material was peripheral blood mononuclear cells (PBMCs), obtained at new diagnosis, from a patient treated with antithyroid drugs. The receptors were sampled from a woman in her twenties or thirties with Graves disease.

This clonotype has a count of ten or more. The V gene is TRBV20-1, the J gene TRBJ2-3; TRBD2 matches 8 bases. Germline CDR1 is DFQATT and CDR2 is SNEGSKA (reference sequence). CDR3 length: 14 residues. The junction had 5 bases not matched to a gene; V was cut back by 0 bases and J by 6 bases. In DNA form, the CDR3 reads TGCAGTGCTAGAGATTCCCTAGCGGGTGATACGCAGTATTTT. Its protein product is CSARDSLAGDTQYF.

This clonotype showed up many times. In nucleotides, the CDR3 is TGTGCCAGCAGCCCAACAGTTCCAACTAATGAAAAACTGTTTTTT. Encoded protein: CASSPTVPTNEKLFF. This rearrangement joins TRBV6-1 to TRBJ1-4; D not resolved. CDR1 MNHNS and CDR2 SASEGT come from the germline V gene. V was trimmed by 6 bases and J by 0 bases, leaving 11 bases between them. CDR3 length: 15 amino acids.

As for this clonotype: A far more abundant clone sits one base away, making this likely a read error. This chain links TRBV11-2 with TRBJ1-1; 10 bases fit TRBD1. CDR1 and CDR2 (germline): SGHAT, FQNNGV. The CDR3 runs 16 residues. The CDR3 nucleotides are TGTGCCAGCAGTCCCCGGACAGGGGGGCGGAACATTGAAGCTTTCTTT. It codes for CASSPRTGGRNIEAFF.

CDR3 loop: CASSIVDSNQPQHF. The CDR3 DNA sequence: TGTGCCAGTAGTATAGTGGATAGCAATCAGCCCCAGCATTTT. This chain uses TRBV19 with TRBJ1-5; D is uncertain. Germline V CDR1 and CDR2: LNHDA, SQIVND (reference sequence). The CDR3 covers 14 residues. Trimming took 1 base from V and 0 from J, leaving 4 bases between them.

Comments on this clonotype: With only one base between it and a far larger clone, this is likely a read error. The chain carries TRBV12-3 or TRBV12-4 and TRBJ1-5; 7 nucleotides agree with TRBD1. J was trimmed by 6 bases and V by 2 bases; bases with no gene match: 7. The CDR3 is 15 residues long. CDR3 sequence reads: CASSLRQGGVQPQHF. CDR3 coding DNA: TGTGCCAGCAGTTTAAGGCAGGGGGGGGTTCAGCCCCAGCATTTT.

This clonotype appeared many times. The genes are TRBV19 and TRBJ2-1, with 8 bases identical to TRBD2. The CDR3 contains 13 residues. CDR1 is LNHDA, CDR2 SQIVND, per germline (reference sequence). V lost 3 bases to trimming and J lost 12 bases; unmatched junction nucleotides: 7. The CDR3 reads CASSIAPGGAQFF. CDR3 DNA: TGTGCCAGTAGTATCGCCCCGGGGGGGGCGCAGTTCTTC.

This clonotype was counted many times. V gene TRBV2 combines with J gene TRBJ2-1; D gene uncertain. Germline assignment: CDR1 SNHLY and CDR2 FYNNEI. This CDR3 contains 14 residues. V shed 7 bases and J shed 5 bases, with 15 bases lying between them. In nucleotides, the CDR3 is TGTGCCAGCACCCCCGTGGGTCTGGACAATGAGCAGTTCTTC. This codes for CASTPVGLDNEQFF.

The sample holds one count of this clonotype. A much larger clone lies a single base off, so this may be a read error. The rearrangement joins TRBV19 to TRBJ1-1; D is undetermined. The CDR3 runs 16 residues. Germline CDR1 LNHDA, CDR2 SQIVND (reference sequence). This CDR3 reads CASNIVFTAMNTEAFF. In DNA, the CDR3 is TGTGCCAGTAATATAGTGTTTACGGCCATGAACACTGAAGCTTTCTTT.

There are many counts of this clonotype. The genes are TRBV6-1 and TRBJ2-1; 8 bases line up with TRBD1. Germline CDR1 MNHNS, CDR2 SASEGT. Losses at the gene ends were 8 bases for V and 0 bases for J; bases not matched to a gene: 0. This CDR3 is 13 amino acids long. Written as DNA, the CDR3 is TGTGCCAGCGGGACAGGCTCCTACAATGAGCAGTTCTTC. Translation: CASGTGSYNEQFF.

This clonotype was detected ten times or more. The chain has TRBV14 and TRBJ1-1; D unclear. Trimming cost V 0 bases and J 4 bases, with 9 bases left between them. This CDR3 has 14 residues. Germline lookup yields CDR1 SGHDN and CDR2 FVKESK. CDR3 DNA sequence: TGTGCCAGCAGCCAAGAGACCCGGAGCACTGAAGCTTTCTTT. Residues: CASSQETRSTEAFF.

There are many counts of this clonotype. The CDR3 is CSVGLRGAGQYF. CDR3 in DNA: TGCAGCGTTGGACTGAGGGGGGCAGGGCAGTACTTC. The chain uses TRBV29-1 and TRBJ2-7; the D gene could be TRBD1 or TRBD2 (6 bases each). Germline lookup yields CDR1 SQVTM and CDR2 ANQGSEA. V was clipped by 4 bases and J by 9 bases, with 16 bases between them. The CDR3 totals 12 residues.

This clonotype was seen ten or more times. The gene calls are TRBV14 and TRBJ2-1, with TRBD1 as a possible D gene (7 bases). Germline assignment: CDR1 SGHDN and CDR2 FVKESK. The CDR3 is 13 amino acids. Deletions cut 4 bases from V and 9 bases from J, with 13 bases between. This CDR3 is CASSRNQGGEQFF. The CDR3 nucleotides are TGTGCCAGCAGCCGGAACCAGGGGGGTGAGCAGTTCTTC.

This chain connects TRBV2 to TRBJ2-2, with D possibly being TRBD2 (7 bases). Per the germline V gene, CDR1 is SNHLY and CDR2 is FYNNEI. CDR3 size: 17 residues. Deletions cut 0 bases from V and 4 bases from J, with 15 bases between. CDR3: CASSEAWGGAVTGELFF. DNA for the CDR3: TGTGCCAGCAGTGAAGCTTGGGGGGGGGCGGTCACCGGGGAGCTGTTTTTT.

Note on this clonotype: One base away lies a much larger clone, so this may be a sequencing read error. V is TRBV3-1 and J is TRBJ2-7; tentative D call: TRBD2 (5 bases). V was shortened by 1 base and J by 5 bases, with 12 bases between the two germline ends. The CDR3 runs 14 residues. CDR1 LGHDT and CDR2 YNNKEL come from the germline V gene (reference sequence). CDR3 region: CASSQAGAGDEQYF. The CDR3 nucleotides read TGTGCCAGCAGCCAAGCGGGTGCCGGGGACGAGCAGTACTTC.

V usage is TRBV6-2 or TRBV6-3 and J usage is TRBJ1-5; a possible D gene is TRBD1 (6 bases). Germline-derived CDR1 and CDR2 are MNHEY and SVGEGT. Trimming cost V 8 bases and J 1 base, with 18 bases left between them. This CDR3 contains 16 residues. The CDR3 reads CASRYAGESSNQPQHF. As DNA, the CDR3 is TGTGCCAGCCGATATGCAGGGGAATCGAGCAATCAGCCCCAGCATTTT.

This clonotype showed up many times. The V gene is TRBV7-2, the J gene TRBJ1-5; a weak D match, TRBD1 (6 bases). Deletions cut 4 bases from V and 2 bases from J, with 15 bases between. Germline V CDR1 and CDR2: SGHTA, FQGNSA. The CDR3 extends over 16 amino acids. The CDR3 nucleotides are TGTGCCAGCAGCTCGTCCGGGACACTTCGCAATCAGCCCCAGCATTTT. Translated: CASSSSGTLRNQPQHF.

This clonotype was counted many times. The gene calls are TRBV12-3 or TRBV12-4 and TRBJ2-5; TRBD2 is a possible D gene (5 bases). The CDR3 totals 15 residues. V lost 3 bases and J 2 bases, leaving 13 bases between the germline ends. The CDR3 DNA follows: TGTGCCAGCAGTTTTCGTCGGGGATCTCAAGAGACCCAGTACTTC. Encoded protein: CASSFRRGSQETQYF.

This clonotype came up many times. The rearrangement links TRBV28 to TRBJ2-7; 7 bases map to TRBD1. The CDR3 extends over 15 amino acids. Germline assignment: CDR1 MDHEN and CDR2 SYDVKM. With V trimmed by 2 bases and J by 2 bases, 6 bases remained unmatched. CDR3 sequence reads: CASSLADRAPYEQYF. As DNA, the CDR3 is TGTGCCAGCAGTTTAGCCGACAGGGCCCCCTACGAGCAGTACTTC.

The chain employs TRBV4-1 and TRBJ2-7; D gene uncertain. Germline CDR1 reads MGHRA; CDR2 reads YSYEKL. V was trimmed by 4 bases and J by 3 bases, leaving 13 bases between them. The length of the CDR3 is 14 residues. The CDR3 nucleotides read TGCGCCAGCAGCCCCCTGTTTTCGAGCTACGAGCAGTACTTC. Translated, it gives CASSPLFSSYEQYF.

This clonotype was seen at least ten times. Here the CDR3 DNA reads TGTGCCAGCAGTTTACCGCGGAGCACTGAAGCTTTCTTT. Encoded protein: CASSLPRSTEAFF. The chain joins TRBV28 to TRBJ1-1; D unresolved. Trimming stripped 2 bases from V and 4 bases from J, with 8 bases between. The CDR3 has 13 amino acids. CDR1 and CDR2 (germline): MDHEN, SYDVKM. The full variable domain, rest sourced from reference TRBV28 and TRBJ1-1, is DVKVTQSSRYLVKRTGEKVFLECVQDMDHENMFWYRQDPGLGLRLIYFSYDVKMKEKGDIPEGYSVSREKKERFSLILESASTNQTSMYLCASSLPRSTEAFFGQGTRLTVV.

This clonotype appeared many times. This chain links TRBV11-1 with TRBJ2-1, with 9 bases matching TRBD2. CDR1 is SGHAT and CDR2 is FQDESV in the germline V gene (reference sequence). J gave up 3 bases and V 2 bases, and 2 bases lay outside the gene matches. This CDR3 contains 15 residues. Here the CDR3 reads CASSLLAGNYNEQFF. The CDR3 DNA follows: TGTGCCAGCAGCTTACTAGCGGGGAACTACAATGAGCAGTTCTTC.

This clonotype appeared many times. The chain joins TRBV12-3 or TRBV12-4 to TRBJ2-3; maybe TRBD1 (6 bases). V lost 5 bases, J lost 6 bases, and 27 bases lay in between. The CDR3 is made up of 18 amino acids. Here the CDR3 reads CASSLRSGRGPKGDTQYF. The CDR3 coding sequence is TGTGCCAGCAGTCTGAGGTCAGGCAGGGGCCCGAAGGGGGATACGCAGTATTTT.

This chain links TRBV20-1 with TRBJ2-1, with D unclear. V was pared by 1 base and J by 5 bases, with 3 bases between. Germline CDR1 and CDR2: DFQATT and SNEGSKA (reference sequence). The CDR3 extends over 11 amino acids. This CDR3 is CSARADNEQFF. CDR3 bases: TGCAGTGCTAGAGCGGACAATGAGCAGTTCTTC.

The gene calls are TRBV28 and TRBJ2-1; 8 bases map to TRBD2. This CDR3 region has 17 residues. The germline gives CDR1 MDHEN, CDR2 SYDVKM. J gave up 0 bases and V 10 bases, and 14 bases lay outside the gene matches. Here the CDR3 reads CANFRYTSGLSYNEQFF. In DNA, the CDR3 is TGTGCCAACTTCCGCTATACTAGCGGCCTCTCCTACAATGAGCAGTTCTTC.

The sample holds many counts of this clonotype. The chain recombines TRBV2 with TRBJ2-3; TRBD2 matches at 8 bases. The CDR3 is 15 amino acids. Germline V gene data show CDR1 as SNHLY and CDR2 as FYNNEI. The V gene end was trimmed by 5 bases and the J gene end by 5 bases; junction bases not matched to a gene: 9. The CDR3 sequence is CASSPGGGGGDTQYF. The CDR3 DNA reads TGTGCCAGCAGTCCCGGGGGGGGGGGAGGAGATACGCAGTATTTT.

Concerning this clonotype itself: Its ends do not fully match the called genes, so a read error is possible. The rearrangement links TRBV6-1 to TRBJ2-3, with D perhaps TRBD1 (5 bases). Germline V gives CDR1 MNHNS, CDR2 SASEGT. This CDR3 region has 16 residues. The CDR3 is CASRQTRAPNTGTQYF. The CDR3 DNA is TGTGCCAGCAGACAGACCAGGGCCCCGAACACAGGTACGCAGTATTTT.

At least ten counts were recorded for this clonotype. The rearrangement uses TRBV27 and TRBJ1-1, with 7 bases matching TRBD1. Trimming cost V 5 bases and J 1 base; bases outside gene matches: 7. The CDR3 is made up of 15 amino acids. Looked up from germline, CDR1 is MNHEY and CDR2 is SMNVEV (reference sequence). The CDR3 DNA sequence: TGTGCCAGCAGTCGTCTACAGGGGTGGAACACTGAAGCTTTCTTT. Amino acid sequence: CASSRLQGWNTEAFF.